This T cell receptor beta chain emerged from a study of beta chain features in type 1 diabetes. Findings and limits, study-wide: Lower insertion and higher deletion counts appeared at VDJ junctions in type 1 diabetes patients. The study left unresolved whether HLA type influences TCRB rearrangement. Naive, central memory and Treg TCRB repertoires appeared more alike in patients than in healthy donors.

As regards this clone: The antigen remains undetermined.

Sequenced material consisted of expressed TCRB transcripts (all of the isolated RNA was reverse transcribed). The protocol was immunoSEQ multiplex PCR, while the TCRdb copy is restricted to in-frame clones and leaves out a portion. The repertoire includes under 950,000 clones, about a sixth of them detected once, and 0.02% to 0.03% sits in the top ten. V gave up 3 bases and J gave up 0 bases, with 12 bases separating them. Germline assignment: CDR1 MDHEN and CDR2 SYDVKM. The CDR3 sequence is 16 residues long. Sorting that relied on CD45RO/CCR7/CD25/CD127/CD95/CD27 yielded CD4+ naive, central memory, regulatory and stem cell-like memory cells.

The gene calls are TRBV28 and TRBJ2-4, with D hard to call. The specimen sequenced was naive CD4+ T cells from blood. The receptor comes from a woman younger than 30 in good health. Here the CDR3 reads CASSFFSPGAKNIQYF. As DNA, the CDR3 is TGTGCCAGCAGTTTCTTCTCACCCGGAGCCAAAAACATTCAGTACTTC.